The rows below give T cell receptor beta chains drawn from one sample of a study of beta chain features in type 1 diabetes. Profiling relied on immunoSEQ multiplex PCR, and the TCRdb table lists in-frame clones only, not all of them. This sample carries hundreds of thousands of clones, around an eighth of them seen once, and the ten largest clones take approximately 0.039%. The sequenced sample consisted of naive CD4+ T cells from blood. These receptors all come from a young man with type 1 diabetes. Both conserved end residues are part of each CDR3. D genes are given only for firm matches. Expanded clones are given a class, and other clones once, few, many or no size at all.

>few|TRBV19|TRBJ1-5|-
CASSRTFGTRGNQPQHF
TGTGCCAGTAGCCGAACCTTCGGGACCCGAGGCAATCAGCCCCAGCATTTT
>few|TRBV4-3|TRBJ2-3|-
CASSQEGPDTQYF
TGCGCCAGCAGCCAAGAAGGCCCAGATACGCAGTATTTT
>-|TRBV5-8|TRBJ2-1|TRBD1
CASSAGTGGRYNEQFF
TGTGCCAGCAGCGCCGGGACAGGGGGCCGGTACAATGAGCAGTTCTTC
>-|TRBV5-6|TRBJ2-3|-
CASSLLGSTTDTQYF
TGTGCCAGCAGCTTGTTAGGTTCTACCACAGATACGCAGTATTTT
>few|TRBV2|TRBJ2-5|-
CASTRGGHETQYF
TGTGCCAGCACCCGTGGGGGCCACGAGACCCAGTACTTC
>few|TRBV30|TRBJ1-1|-
CAWSVQGWNTEAFF
TGTGCCTGGAGTGTACAGGGTTGGAACACTGAAGCTTTCTTT
>-|TRBV29-1|TRBJ2-1|-
CSVGTNEQFF
TGCAGCGTTGGGACCAATGAGCAGTTCTTC
>few|TRBV5-1|TRBJ2-5|TRBD1
CASSSTGVDGETQYF
TGCGCCAGCAGCTCAACAGGGGTAGACGGAGAGACCCAGTACTTC
>few|TRBV7-2|TRBJ1-5|-
CASSLAGVSNQPQHF
TGTGCCAGCAGCCTCGCGGGTGTTAGCAATCAGCCCCAGCATTTT
>few|TRBV6-5|TRBJ1-2|-
CASTAGTELGGYTF
TGTGCCAGCACTGCCGGGACGGAACTGGGTGGCTACACCTTC
>few|TRBV5-1|TRBJ2-7|TRBD1
CASSLAGGTGVYEQYF
TGCGCCAGCAGCTTGGCCGGAGGGACAGGGGTCTACGAGCAGTACTTC
>-|TRBV30|TRBJ2-7|TRBD1
CAWSAPGQGLRGQYF
TGTGCCTGGAGTGCCCCGGGACAGGGGTTAAGAGGGCAGTACTTC
>few|TRBV6-1|TRBJ1-1|-
CASSVFTTIGVNTEAFF
TGTGCCAGCAGTGTATTTACGACAATTGGCGTGAACACTGAAGCTTTCTTT
>few|TRBV20-1|TRBJ2-1|-
CSARRGDEQFF
TGCAGTGCAAGACGCGGAGATGAGCAGTTCTTC
>-|TRBV20-1|TRBJ1-2|-
CSATDWDGYTF
TGCAGTGCTACGGACTGGGATGGCTACACCTTC
>-|TRBV5-1|TRBJ1-1|TRBD1
CASSQDRQSLTTEAFF
TGCGCCAGCAGCCAGGACAGGCAAAGCCTGACCACTGAAGCTTTCTTT
>few|TRBV7-9|TRBJ2-5|TRBD1
CASGGQGRIYQETQYF
TGTGCCAGCGGAGGACAGGGAAGAATTTACCAAGAGACCCAGTACTTC
>-|TRBV28|TRBJ1-1|-
CASSFWGQAFF
TGTGCCAGCAGTTTTTGGGGGCAAGCTTTCTTT
>few|TRBV7-9|TRBJ2-1|TRBD2
CASSFTGTSGRNHYNEQFF
TGTGCCAGCAGCTTCACCGGGACTAGCGGGAGGAATCACTACAATGAGCAGTTCTTC
>-|TRBV5-6|TRBJ1-5|TRBD1
CASSPDRGNQPQHF
TGTGCCAGCAGCCCCGACAGGGGCAATCAGCCCCAGCATTTT
>few|TRBV7-9|TRBJ1-2|TRBD1
CASSLQGDYGYTF
TGTGCCAGCAGCCTCCAGGGGGACTATGGCTACACCTTC
>few|TRBV7-2|TRBJ2-7|-
CASSLEGGSWYEQYF
TGTGCCAGCAGCTTAGAAGGTGGGAGCTGGTACGAGCAGTACTTC
>few|TRBV10-3|TRBJ2-1|TRBD1
CAILPGQGYEQFF
TGTGCCATTTTGCCGGGACAGGGCTATGAGCAGTTCTTC
>few|TRBV18|TRBJ1-2|-
CASSPPDGGYTF
TGTGCCAGCTCACCACCGGACGGGGGCTACACCTTC
>few|TRBV5-4|TRBJ1-1|TRBD1
CASSWDRGTEAFF
TGTGCCAGCAGCTGGGACAGGGGAACTGAAGCTTTCTTT
>-|TRBV15|TRBJ2-7|TRBD1
CATSRNMDREQYF
TGTGCCACCAGCAGAAACATGGACAGGGAGCAGTACTTC
>few|TRBV10-3|TRBJ2-5|TRBD1
CATAQGEGGQYF
TGTGCCACGGCACAGGGGGAAGGAGGCCAGTACTTC
>few|TRBV4-1|TRBJ1-1|-
CASSRTGTGTEAFF
TGCGCCAGCAGCCGGACCGGGACGGGCACTGAAGCTTTCTTT